A single sample gave rise to the 30 T cell receptor beta chains below, sequenced in a study of blood T cells in healthy people across ages. A second roughly 6 to 11 cycle PCR used barcoded and J-beta primers. TCRdb reprocessed the 5' RACE reads with MiXCR, giving one entry per CDR3 protein. The table includes about 580,000 distinct CDR3 sequences, around half detected once. Sequencing used blood. All receptors come from a man at least 80 years old in good health.

CDR3 region: CAIRGQGSGNTIYF. The CDR3 DNA reads as TGTGCCATCAGGGGACAGGGCTCTGGAAACACCATATATTTT. The chain combines TRBV10-3 with TRBJ1-3; 9 bases align to TRBD1. Germline trimming cut 6 bases from V and 0 bases from J; bases unmatched to any gene: 0. CDR3 size: 14 residues. Germline assignment: CDR1 ENHRY and CDR2 SYGVKD.

This rearrangement joins TRBV29-1 to TRBJ2-3; D ambiguous. Trimming pared 0 bases from V and 0 bases from J, leaving 10 bases between. Germline V gives CDR1 SQVTM, CDR2 ANQGSEA. The CDR3 is made up of 15 amino acids. In DNA, the CDR3 is TGCAGCGTTGAAGATCGTGGTATTAGCACAGATACGCAGTATTTT. It encodes CSVEDRGISTDTQYF.

This clonotype showed up just a few times. The V gene is TRBV5-6, the J gene TRBJ2-5, with 10 bases identical to TRBD2. The J segment lost 1 base and the V segment lost 3 bases, leaving 12 bases of the junction unmatched. This CDR3 has 18 residues. CDR1 and CDR2 from the germline V gene are SGHDT and YYEEEE. Written as DNA, the CDR3 is TGTGCCAGCAGCTCCAAAGCCCGGACTAGCGGAGTCCAAGAGACCCAGTACTTC. This sequence encodes CASSSKARTSGVQETQYF.

The chain joins TRBV6-1 to TRBJ1-5, with D maybe TRBD1 (5 bases). The CDR3 runs to 15 residues. CDR1 is MNHNS and CDR2 is SASEGT in the germline V gene. Trimming left V 4 bases short and J 3 bases short, with 13 bases between. CDR3 amino acids: CASSVGEGLNQPQHF. In DNA, the CDR3 is TGTGCCAGCAGTGTGGGGGAGGGACTCAATCAGCCCCAGCATTTT.

V is TRBV20-1 and J is TRBJ2-4, with 7 bases matching TRBD1. Trimming removed 3 bases from V and 9 bases from J; junction bases left unmatched: 8. Germline V CDR1 and CDR2: DFQATT, SNEGSKA (reference sequence). The CDR3 runs to 13 residues. The CDR3 loop is CSASDRAKGIQYF. DNA of the CDR3: TGCAGTGCTAGCGACAGGGCTAAAGGCATTCAGTACTTC.

Concerning this clonotype itself: At one end the junction does not follow the germline gene, possibly because of a read error. The chain has TRBV7-7 and TRBJ2-1; 7 bases are a match to TRBD1. CDR1 and CDR2 (germline): SSHAT, FNYEAQ (reference sequence). The CDR3 contains 14 residues. CDR3 loop: CASSPDRVGREQFF. CDR3 nucleotides: TGTGCTAGCAGCCCCGACAGGGTAGGGCGTGAGCAGTTCTTC.

The J gene is TRBJ1-1, the V gene TRBV11-1; a weak D match, TRBD1 (5 bases). The germline gives CDR1 SGHAT, CDR2 FQDESV (reference sequence). The V and J ends lost 5 bases and 7 bases respectively, with 8 bases between them. This CDR3 is built from 11 residues. CDR3: CASSQGFEAFF. The CDR3 DNA reads as TGTGCCAGCAGCCAGGGCTTTGAAGCTTTCTTT.

The rearrangement uses TRBV7-2 and TRBJ2-5; the D gene is possibly TRBD1 (6 bases). Germline-derived CDR1 and CDR2 are SGHTA and FQGNSA. V shed 4 bases and J shed 2 bases, with 17 bases lying between them. This CDR3 spans 16 amino acids. In DNA form, the CDR3 reads TGTGCCAGCAGCTCATCCCCAGGGGCCTGGCAAGAGACCCAGTACTTC. Protein sequence: CASSSSPGAWQETQYF.

This clonotype was seen repeatedly, ten times or more. The CDR3 DNA sequence: TGTGCCAGCAGCGCCCCCCTAGCGAGGGGTAACGGGGAGACCCAGTACTTC. Translation: CASSAPLARGNGETQYF. This chain links TRBV6-6 with TRBJ2-5, with a possible D match to TRBD2 (6 bases). Germline V gives CDR1 MNHNY, CDR2 SVGAGI (reference sequence). The CDR3 has 17 residues. With 6 bases removed from V and 5 bases from J, the gap between germline ends came to 25 bases.

This clonotype occurred a few times. This chain links TRBV29-1 with TRBJ1-2; 10 bases align to TRBD1. The CDR3 totals 14 residues. Trimming cost V 4 bases and J 5 bases; bases outside gene matches: 7. In germline, CDR1 is SQVTM, CDR2 ANQGSEA. Here the CDR3 reads CSVGAGDRGYGYTF. As DNA, the CDR3 is TGCAGCGTTGGGGCCGGGGACAGGGGATATGGCTACACCTTC.

This clonotype was seen more than once but under ten times. This chain links TRBV5-1 with TRBJ2-7, with D tentatively TRBD1 (5 bases). The germline V gene has CDR1 SGHRS and CDR2 YFSETQ. This CDR3 contains 13 residues. V gave up 4 bases and J gave up 4 bases, with 12 bases separating them. The CDR3 is CASSLDTEYEQYF. CDR3 sequence (DNA): TGCGCCAGCAGCCTGGACACTGAATACGAGCAGTACTTC.

In this sample, this clonotype turned up a few times. V and J are TRBV10-2 and TRBJ2-7; D gene uncertain. V was pared by 6 bases and J by 6 bases, with 6 bases between. Per the germline V gene, CDR1 is WSHSY and CDR2 is SAAADI. This CDR3 is 10 amino acids long. CDR3 protein: CASRNSEQYF. The CDR3, as DNA: TGCGCCAGCAGGAACAGCGAGCAGTACTTC.

The chain couples TRBV5-1 to TRBJ2-3; TRBD2 might be the D (7 bases). The CDR3 totals 15 residues. Between the trimmed V and J ends, which lost 4 bases and 5 bases, there was a span of 17 bases. CDR1 and CDR2 from the germline V gene are SGHRS and YFSETQ. Here the CDR3 DNA reads TGCGCCAGCAGCCCCGAGGGGGGGTCTGGAGATACGCAGTATTTT. It codes for CASSPEGGSGDTQYF.

This clonotype was counted only a few times. V is TRBV24-1 and J is TRBJ2-1; maybe TRBD1 (5 bases). The CDR3 has 16 residues. V was pared by 0 bases and J by 3 bases, with 11 bases between. In germline, CDR1 is KGHDR, CDR2 SFDVKD. The CDR3 protein is CATSDLVQGRYNEQFF. CDR3 nucleotide sequence: TGTGCCACCAGTGATTTGGTCCAGGGCCGCTACAATGAGCAGTTCTTC.

In this sample, this clonotype turned up a few times. The chain recombines TRBV21-1 with TRBJ2-1. TRBV21-1 is classified as a pseudogene. This CDR3 spans 13 amino acids. CDR3 in DNA: TGTGCCAGCAGCAAAACAAGGTACAATGAGCAGTTCTTC. The encoded protein is CASSKTRYNEQFF.

The V call is TRBV2, the J call TRBJ1-6, with D tentatively TRBD1 (5 bases). The CDR3 extends over 14 amino acids. V shed 1 base and J shed 7 bases, with 8 bases lying between them. Germline CDR1 is SNHLY and CDR2 is FYNNEI. The CDR3 is CASSEVSGNSPLHF. DNA for the CDR3: TGTGCCAGCAGTGAAGTGTCAGGGAATTCACCCCTCCACTTT.

The table lists this clonotype with a few counts. This chain joins TRBV20-1 and TRBJ2-1; 8 bases line up with TRBD2. Germline V gene data show CDR1 as DFQATT and CDR2 as SNEGSKA (reference sequence). The CDR3 loop spans 13 amino acids. V was pared by 6 bases and J by 4 bases, with 5 bases of the junction left unmatched. CDR3 nucleotide sequence: TGCAGTGCCCCCTCTAGCGGGTACAATGAGCAGTTCTTC. Amino acids: CSAPSSGYNEQFF.

This chain joins TRBV20-1 and TRBJ2-7; perhaps D is TRBD1 or TRBD2 (5 bases each). From germline, CDR1 is DFQATT and CDR2 SNEGSKA (reference sequence). The CDR3 loop spans 13 amino acids. V lost 6 bases and J 4 bases, leaving 16 bases between the germline ends. CDR3 residues: CSASGPKIYEQYF. The CDR3 region has the DNA TGCAGTGCCTCGGGACCGAAGATTTACGAGCAGTACTTC.

A remark on this clonotype: Compared with germline, one end of the junction differs, possibly owing to a read error. The chain employs TRBV9 and TRBJ2-7, with 10 bases aligning to TRBD1. This CDR3 spans 15 amino acids. CDR1 SGDLS and CDR2 YYNGEE come from the germline V gene. CDR3 residues: CACSAGQGVTYEQYF. The CDR3 region has the DNA TGTGCCTGCAGCGCCGGACAGGGGGTCACCTACGAGCAGTACTTC.

This clonotype was observed a handful of times. The chain is built from TRBV12-3 or TRBV12-4 and TRBJ2-7, with 9 bases matching TRBD1. After removal of 5 bases from V and 2 bases from J, the junction contained 7 bases not matched to a gene. The CDR3 consists of 15 residues. CDR3 protein: CASSPRTGAPYEQYF. In DNA, the CDR3 is TGTGCCAGCAGTCCCAGGACAGGGGCCCCCTACGAGCAGTACTTC.

The chain combines TRBV5-1 with TRBJ2-4; 8 bases line up with TRBD1. The CDR3 is 15 amino acids. The V gene's germline CDR1 is SGHRS and CDR2 YFSETQ. After removal of 4 bases from V and 7 bases from J, the junction contained 10 bases not matched to a gene. The CDR3 bases are TGCGCCAGCAGCCCCTTTGGACAGGGTGTCAACATTCAGTACTTC. This sequence encodes CASSPFGQGVNIQYF.

This clonotype was seen more than once but under ten times. The CDR3 nucleotides read TGCAGTGCTAGTAAGCCGCGGGGTGAAAAACTGTTTTTT. This translates into CSASKPRGEKLFF. V usage is TRBV20-1 and J usage is TRBJ1-4; D ambiguous. V lost 3 bases and J 7 bases, leaving 12 bases between the germline ends. Germline CDR1 reads DFQATT; CDR2 reads SNEGSKA (reference sequence). The CDR3 length is 13 residues.

Only a few counts were recorded for this clonotype. The CDR3, as DNA: TGTGCCAGCAGCTTGGTCACAGGGATACTAGCGGGAGACGCAGATACGCAGTATTTT. Its protein is CASSLVTGILAGDADTQYF. The V call is TRBV7-2, the J call TRBJ2-3; 11 bases map to TRBD2. V was pared by 3 bases and J by 4 bases, with 15 bases of the junction left unmatched. Germline CDR1 reads SGHTA; CDR2 reads FQGNSA. The CDR3 spans 19 residues.

This clonotype was seen only a few times. Written as DNA, the CDR3 is TGTGCCAGCTCACCCCTAGACAGAAATGAGCAGTTCTTC. It specifies CASSPLDRNEQFF. The chain uses TRBV18 and TRBJ2-1; TRBD1 might be the D (5 bases). This CDR3 has 13 amino acids. Germline V gene data show CDR1 as KGHSH and CDR2 as LQKENI. Trimming removed 3 bases at V and 7 bases at J, with 10 bases between.

The J gene is TRBJ1-2, the V gene TRBV5-1; 7 bases map to TRBD1. CDR1 and CDR2 (germline): SGHRS, YFSETQ. The J segment lost 5 bases and the V segment lost 3 bases, leaving 10 bases of the junction unmatched. The CDR3 sequence is 15 residues long. CDR3 protein: CASSWPDAGGYGYTF. CDR3 nucleotides: TGCGCCAGCAGCTGGCCCGACGCAGGGGGTTATGGCTACACCTTC.

This clonotype was detected many times. V and J are TRBV29-1 and TRBJ2-1; D call uncertain. CDR3 length equals 13 residues. CDR1 SQVTM and CDR2 ANQGSEA come from the germline V gene. Trimming shortened V by 4 bases and J by 2 bases, and 9 bases separated the two germline ends. The CDR3 spells CSVALGTYNEQFF. CDR3 DNA: TGCAGCGTTGCGTTAGGGACCTACAATGAGCAGTTCTTC.

This clonotype was picked up a small number of times. The J gene is TRBJ2-7, the V gene TRBV4-3, with D possibly TRBD1 on 6 matching bases. With 0 bases removed from V and 0 bases from J, the gap between germline ends came to 9 bases. CDR3 size: 15 residues. From germline, CDR1 is LGHNA and CDR2 YSLEER. As DNA, the CDR3 is TGCGCCAGCAGCCAAGATTACAGGGTCTCCTACGAGCAGTACTTC. Translation: CASSQDYRVSYEQYF.

The rearrangement uses TRBV6-2 or TRBV6-3 and TRBJ2-1; 7 bases are a match to TRBD2. Germline V CDR1 and CDR2: MNHEY, SVGEGT. The CDR3 covers 14 residues. V lost 0 bases to trimming and J lost 9 bases; unmatched junction nucleotides: 5. CDR3 amino acids: CASSYSVTSPEQFF. CDR3 coding DNA: TGTGCCAGCAGTTACTCCGTGACTAGCCCTGAGCAGTTCTTC.

V usage is TRBV29-1 and J usage is TRBJ2-1; tentative D call: TRBD1 (6 bases). The CDR3 spans 14 residues. Trimming shortened V by 6 bases and J by 0 bases, and 12 bases separated the two germline ends. Germline V gene data show CDR1 as SQVTM and CDR2 as ANQGSEA. The chain's CDR3 is CSVDRSSSYNEQFF. CDR3 DNA: TGCAGCGTAGACAGGTCAAGCTCCTACAATGAGCAGTTCTTC.

The chain recombines TRBV7-2 with TRBJ2-7; 9 positions match TRBD1. Germline assignment: CDR1 SGHTA and CDR2 FQGNSA. CDR3 length: 15 residues. V shed 4 bases, J shed 2 bases, and the junction held 6 bases outside the gene matches. The CDR3 DNA is TGTGCCAGCAGCTCCAGGGGGACAGGGACCTACGAGCAGTACTTC. Encoded protein: CASSSRGTGTYEQYF.